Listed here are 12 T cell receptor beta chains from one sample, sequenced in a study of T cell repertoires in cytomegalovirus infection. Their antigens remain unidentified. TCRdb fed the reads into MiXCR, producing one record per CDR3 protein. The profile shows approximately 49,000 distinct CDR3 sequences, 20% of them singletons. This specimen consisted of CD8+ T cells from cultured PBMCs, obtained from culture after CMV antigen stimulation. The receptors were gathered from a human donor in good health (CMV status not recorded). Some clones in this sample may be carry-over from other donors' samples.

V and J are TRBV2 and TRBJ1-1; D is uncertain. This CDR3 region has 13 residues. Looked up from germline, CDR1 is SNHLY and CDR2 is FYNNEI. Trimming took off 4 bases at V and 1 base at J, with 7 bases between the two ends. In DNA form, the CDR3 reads TGTGCCAGCAGTGGTTCCTGGAACACTGAAGCTTTCTTT. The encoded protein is CASSGSWNTEAFF.

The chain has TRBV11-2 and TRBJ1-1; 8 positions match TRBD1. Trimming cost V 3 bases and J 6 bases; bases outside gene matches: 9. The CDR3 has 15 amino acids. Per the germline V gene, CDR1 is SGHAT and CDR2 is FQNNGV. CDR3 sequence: CASSFIRDRKSEAFF. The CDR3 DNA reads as TGTGCCAGCAGCTTCATCCGGGACAGGAAATCTGAAGCTTTCTTT.

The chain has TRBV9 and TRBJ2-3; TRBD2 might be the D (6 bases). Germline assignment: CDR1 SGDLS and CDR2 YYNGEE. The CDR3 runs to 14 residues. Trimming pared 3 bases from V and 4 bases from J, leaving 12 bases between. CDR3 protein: CASSGTNRADTQYF. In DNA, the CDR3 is TGTGCCAGCAGCGGGACTAACCGCGCAGATACGCAGTATTTT.

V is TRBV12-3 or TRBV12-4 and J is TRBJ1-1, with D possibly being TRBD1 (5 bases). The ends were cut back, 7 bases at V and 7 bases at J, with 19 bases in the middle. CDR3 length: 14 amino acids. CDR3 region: CASTPPGQGGEAFF. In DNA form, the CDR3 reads TGTGCCAGCACCCCTCCCGGCCAGGGAGGTGAAGCTTTCTTT.

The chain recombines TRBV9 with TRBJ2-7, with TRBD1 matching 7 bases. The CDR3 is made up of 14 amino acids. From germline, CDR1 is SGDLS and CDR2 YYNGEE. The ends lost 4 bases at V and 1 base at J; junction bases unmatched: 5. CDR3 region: CASSPGTASYEQYF. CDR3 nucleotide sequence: TGTGCCAGCAGCCCGGGGACAGCTTCCTACGAGCAGTACTTC.

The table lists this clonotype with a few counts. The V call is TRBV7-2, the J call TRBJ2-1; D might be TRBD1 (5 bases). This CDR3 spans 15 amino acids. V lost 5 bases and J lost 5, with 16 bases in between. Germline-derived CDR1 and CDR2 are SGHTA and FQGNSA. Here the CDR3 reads CASSPGGARDNEQFF. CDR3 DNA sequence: TGTGCCAGCAGCCCTGGTGGGGCACGGGACAATGAGCAGTTCTTC.

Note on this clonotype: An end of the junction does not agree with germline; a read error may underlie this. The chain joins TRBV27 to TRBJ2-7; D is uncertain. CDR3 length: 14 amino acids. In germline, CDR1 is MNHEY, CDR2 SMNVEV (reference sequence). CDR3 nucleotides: TGTACCAGCAGTTTATCGGGCAGGTTCAACGAGCAGTACTTC. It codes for CTSSLSGRFNEQYF.

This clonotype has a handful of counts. The CDR3 loop is CAISEPGLAGYNEQFF. The CDR3 DNA reads as TGTGCCATCAGTGAGCCGGGACTAGCGGGGTACAATGAGCAGTTCTTC. This chain uses TRBV10-3 with TRBJ2-1, with 13 bases lining up with TRBD2. CDR1 and CDR2 (germline): ENHRY, SYGVKD. V lost 2 bases and J lost 4; bases outside the gene matches: 2. This CDR3 has 16 residues.

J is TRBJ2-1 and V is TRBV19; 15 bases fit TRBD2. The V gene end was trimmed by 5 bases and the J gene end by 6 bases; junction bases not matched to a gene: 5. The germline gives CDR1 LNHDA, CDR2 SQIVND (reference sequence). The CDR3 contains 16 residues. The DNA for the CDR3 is TGTGCCAGTAGTCCCGGACTAGCGGGAGGGCTCAATGAGCAGTTCTTC. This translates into CASSPGLAGGLNEQFF.

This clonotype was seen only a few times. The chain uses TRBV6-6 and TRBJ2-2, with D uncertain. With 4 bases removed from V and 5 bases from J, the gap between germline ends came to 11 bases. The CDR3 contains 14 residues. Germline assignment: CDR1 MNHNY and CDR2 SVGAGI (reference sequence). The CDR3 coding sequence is TGTGCCAGCAGTTGGCAGACGAGTACCGGGGAGCTGTTTTTT. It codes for CASSWQTSTGELFF.

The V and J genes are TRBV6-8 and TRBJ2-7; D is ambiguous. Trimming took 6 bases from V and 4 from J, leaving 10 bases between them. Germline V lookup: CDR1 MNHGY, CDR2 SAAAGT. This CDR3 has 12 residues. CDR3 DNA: TGTGCCAGCAGAAGAGAGGTATACGAGCAGTACTTC. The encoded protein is CASRREVYEQYF.

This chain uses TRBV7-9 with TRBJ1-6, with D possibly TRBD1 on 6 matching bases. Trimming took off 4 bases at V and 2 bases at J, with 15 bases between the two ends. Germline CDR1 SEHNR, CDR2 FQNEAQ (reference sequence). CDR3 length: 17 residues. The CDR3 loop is CASSSPSQGTYNSPLHF. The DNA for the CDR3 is TGTGCCAGCAGCTCCCCTTCACAGGGCACCTATAATTCACCCCTCCACTTT.